Presented here are 32 T cell receptor beta chains from one specimen sequenced in a study of cytomegalovirus exposure and HLA in healthy donors. Primers included in the PCR were 60 Vbeta and 13 Jbeta primers. The table came from immunoSEQ multiplex PCR; TCRdb's copy has only in-frame clones and leaves some out. Of 90,000 to 120,000 clones listed, more than 60% are singletons. The sequencing input was PBMCs. The receptor set was obtained from a female donor in good health and CMV-seropositive.

The J gene is TRBJ2-7, the V gene TRBV5-1; D is unclear. This CDR3 is 13 amino acids long. V lost 6 bases and J lost 1, with 11 bases in between. CDR1 and CDR2 from the germline V gene are SGHRS and YFSETQ. CDR3 residues: CASKFGPSYEQYF. The CDR3 DNA is TGCGCCAGCAAATTCGGTCCTTCCTACGAGCAGTACTTC.

CDR3 amino acids: CASSNPWGDNYGYTF. CDR3 in DNA: TGTGCCAGCAGCAACCCGTGGGGAGACAACTATGGCTACACCTTC. The chain uses TRBV7-2 and TRBJ1-2; no firm D call. The V gene's germline CDR1 is SGHTA and CDR2 FQGNSA. V shed 5 bases and J shed 2 bases, with 15 bases lying between them. This CDR3 has 15 amino acids.

V is TRBV9 and J is TRBJ1-2; no reliable D call. Trimming took off 3 bases at V and 8 bases at J, with 5 bases between the two ends. In germline, CDR1 is SGDLS, CDR2 YYNGEE. The CDR3 length is 10 residues. CDR3 region: CASSGGGYTF. CDR3 nucleotides: TGTGCCAGCAGCGGCGGGGGCTACACCTTC.

The chain uses TRBV19 and TRBJ2-1, with TRBD2 matching over 11 bases. Germline V gene data show CDR1 as LNHDA and CDR2 as SQIVND (reference sequence). Trimming at V came to 0 bases and at J to 7 bases, leaving 17 bases not matched to a gene. This CDR3 has 20 residues. As DNA, the CDR3 is TGTGCCAGTAGTATAGATCGAATGGGTAGCGGGGGGGCCTCGGGGAATGAGCAGTTCTTC. It specifies CASSIDRMGSGGASGNEQFF.

The chain joins TRBV28 to TRBJ2-3, with 9 nucleotides matching TRBD1. Germline V gene data show CDR1 as MDHEN and CDR2 as SYDVKM. The CDR3 sequence is 15 residues long. Losses at the gene ends were 4 bases for V and 0 bases for J; bases not matched to a gene: 2. The CDR3 bases are TGTGCCAGCAGTTGGGGGACAGGGAGCACAGATACGCAGTATTTT. Protein: CASSWGTGSTDTQYF.

The sample holds one count of this clone. The V gene is TRBV7-3, the J gene TRBJ2-3; tentative D call: TRBD2 (5 bases). Germline CDR1 and CDR2: SGHTA and FQGTGA. The CDR3 contains 14 residues. Trimming pared 3 bases from V and 2 bases from J, leaving 9 bases between. Written as DNA, the CDR3 is TGTGCCAGCAGCTTCGGACTGTTCACAGATACGCAGTATTTT. This encodes CASSFGLFTDTQYF.

J is TRBJ2-7 and V is TRBV5-1; 8 bases align to TRBD1. This CDR3 region has 16 residues. Germline V CDR1 and CDR2: SGHRS, YFSETQ. Trimming took 3 bases from V and 6 from J; bases not matched to a gene: 14. The CDR3 DNA reads as TGCGCCAGCAGCTGGGGGGACAGGAGCTGGTTCCTCGAGCAGTACTTC. It is translated as CASSWGDRSWFLEQYF. The whole variable domain, remainder taken from reference TRBV5-1 and TRBJ2-7, is KAGVTQTPRYLIKTRGQQVTLSCSPISGHRSVSWYQQTPGQGLQFLFEYFSETQRNKGNFPGRFSGRQFSNSRSEMNVSTLELGDSALYLCASSWGDRSWFLEQYFGPGTRLTVT.

J is TRBJ2-7 and V is TRBV7-2; tentatively, D is TRBD1 (6 bases). V shed 3 bases and J shed 7 bases, with 13 bases lying between them. The CDR3 consists of 13 residues. The V gene's germline CDR1 is SGHTA and CDR2 FQGNSA. The CDR3 coding sequence is TGTGCCAGCAGCTTTTCTGGGGGCTGGGAGCAGTACTTC. It is translated as CASSFSGGWEQYF.

In DNA, the CDR3 is TGTGCCTGGAGTGTTGGGCAGGGGGGACACGAGCAGTACTTC. Its protein product is CAWSVGQGGHEQYF. This chain links TRBV30 with TRBJ2-7, with a possible D match to TRBD1 (7 bases). V lost 0 bases and J lost 5, with 14 bases in between. Germline V gene sequence: CDR1 GTSNPN, CDR2 SVGIG (reference sequence). This CDR3 has 14 residues.

The chain combines TRBV7-9 with TRBJ2-5; TRBD1 agrees at 10 bases. The CDR3 extends over 13 amino acids. Per germline, CDR1 SEHNR and CDR2 FQNEAQ (reference sequence). Trimming took 6 bases from V and 5 from J; bases not matched to a gene: 3. The DNA for the CDR3 is TGTGCCAGCAGTGGGACAGGGGAGGAGACCCAGTACTTC. This translates into CASSGTGEETQYF. The variable domain in full, with the rest retrieved from reference TRBV7-9 and TRBJ2-5, is DTGVSQNPRHKITKRGQNVTFRCDPISEHNRLYWYRQTLGQGPEFLTYFQNEAQLEKSRLLSDRFSAERPKGSFSTLEIQRTEQGDSAMYLCASSGTGEETQYFGPGTRLLVL.

As concerns this clone: A read error may account for a junction end that differs from germline. The sample holds other DNA sequences that translate to the same CDR3. This chain links TRBV7-8 with TRBJ1-1; TRBD1 matches at 10 bases. The length of the CDR3 is 16 residues. Germline CDR1 and CDR2: SGHVS and FQNEAQ. This CDR3 reads CASSQVRQGANTEAFF. DNA of the CDR3: TGTGCCAGCAGCCAGGTACGACAGGGGGCGAACACTGAAGCTTTTTTT. Drawing the rest from reference TRBV7-8 and TRBJ1-1, the complete variable domain is GAGVSQSPRYKVAKRGQDVALRCDPISGHVSLFWYQQALGQGPEFLTYFQNEAQLDKSGLPSDRFFAERPEGSVSTLKIQRTQQEDSAVYLCASSQVRQGANTEAFFGQGTRLTVV.

The chain combines TRBV28 with TRBJ1-1; the D is unclear. Germline CDR1 and CDR2: MDHEN and SYDVKM. The V end lost 4 bases, the J end lost 5 bases, and 14 bases lay between the germline ends. The CDR3 covers 14 residues. The DNA for the CDR3 is TGTGCCAGCAGTTACCAACCGAGCGGGACTGAAGCTTTCTTT. This gives the protein CASSYQPSGTEAFF.

This clone has a handful of counts. The chain carries TRBV5-5 and TRBJ1-6, with no clear D. The germline V and J ends were trimmed by 2 bases and 2 bases, with 8 bases remaining between them. The CDR3 runs 15 residues. Germline-derived CDR1 and CDR2 are SGHKS and YYEKEE (reference sequence). The chain's CDR3 is CASSFQATYNSPLHF. Written as DNA, the CDR3 is TGTGCCAGCAGCTTCCAGGCCACCTATAATTCACCCCTCCACTTT.

The J gene is TRBJ1-1, the V gene TRBV9; TRBD1 matches at 7 bases. This CDR3 is built from 13 residues. Germline CDR1 is SGDLS and CDR2 is YYNGEE. The V segment lost 3 bases and the J segment 6 bases; nucleotides outside the gene matches: 5. This CDR3 is CASSATGTAEAFF. The CDR3 DNA reads TGTGCCAGCAGCGCGACAGGGACAGCTGAAGCTTTCTTT. Full variable domain (rest looked up from reference TRBV9 and TRBJ1-1): DSGVTQTPKHLITATGQRVTLRCSPRSGDLSVYWYQQSLDQGLQFLIQYYNGEERAKGNILERFSAQQFPDLHSELNLSSLELGDSALYFCASSATGTAEAFFGQGTRLTVV.

The gene calls are TRBV5-1 and TRBJ2-1, with 9 bases lining up with TRBD2. Trimming at V came to 4 bases and at J to 4 bases, leaving 6 bases not matched to a gene. This CDR3 has 15 residues. Germline CDR1 SGHRS, CDR2 YFSETQ. As DNA, the CDR3 is TGCGCCAGCAGCGTGGGACTAGCAGATTACAATGAGCAGTTCTTC. Protein sequence: CASSVGLADYNEQFF.

The chain carries TRBV29-1 and TRBJ2-3; TRBD2 matches at 9 bases. The CDR3 runs to 13 residues. Trimming at V came to 4 bases and at J to 4 bases, leaving 3 bases not matched to a gene. Per germline, CDR1 SQVTM and CDR2 ANQGSEA. CDR3 nucleotides: TGCAGCGTTGTTGCGGGAGGGGCAGATACGCAGTATTTT. This encodes CSVVAGGADTQYF.

J is TRBJ1-4 and V is TRBV18; a possible D gene is TRBD1 (5 bases). V shed 2 bases and J shed 4 bases, with 11 bases lying between them. Per germline, CDR1 KGHSH and CDR2 LQKENI. The CDR3 loop spans 15 amino acids. This CDR3 reads CASSPGLQDNEKLFF. The DNA of the CDR3 is TGTGCCAGCTCACCAGGTTTACAGGATAATGAAAAACTGTTTTTT.

This chain uses TRBV19 with TRBJ2-7; D unresolved. The germline V and J ends were trimmed by 3 bases and 3 bases, with 9 bases remaining between them. The CDR3 is made up of 13 amino acids. CDR1 and CDR2 from the germline V gene are LNHDA and SQIVND (reference sequence). This CDR3 reads CASSMARYYEQYF. The CDR3 nucleotides read TGTGCCAGTAGTATGGCCAGGTACTACGAGCAGTACTTC.

V usage is TRBV7-2 and J usage is TRBJ1-1, with a weak D call TRBD1 (5 bases). Germline loops: CDR1 SGHTA, CDR2 FQGNSA. The CDR3 is made up of 19 amino acids. Between the trimmed V and J ends, which lost 1 base and 0 bases, there was a span of 21 bases. The CDR3 region is CASSLGVTAISKMNTEAFF. Here the CDR3 DNA reads TGTGCCAGCAGCTTAGGGGTGACAGCGATATCCAAAATGAACACTGAAGCTTTCTTT.

The chain employs TRBV27 and TRBJ2-6; 7 nucleotides match TRBD1. The germline V gene encodes CDR1 MNHEY and CDR2 SMNVEV (reference sequence). This CDR3 has 18 amino acids. J lost 4 bases, V lost 3 bases, and 12 bases had no gene match. The DNA of the CDR3 is TGTGCCAGCAGTTTGTCGCGACAGGGAAGAGCAGGGGCCAACGTCCTGACTTTC. Residues: CASSLSRQGRAGANVLTF.

This clone occurred once. The genes are TRBV11-1 and TRBJ1-4, with unresolved D. This CDR3 spans 14 amino acids. The V gene lost 3 bases and the J gene lost 7 bases, with 12 bases spanning the gap. CDR1 SGHAT and CDR2 FQDESV come from the germline V gene (reference sequence). The CDR3 DNA is TGTGCCAGCAGCTTGGGATTACGGGGTGAAAAACTGTTTTTT. Amino acid sequence: CASSLGLRGEKLFF. The full variable domain, with the rest looked up from reference TRBV11-1 and TRBJ1-4, is EAEVAQSPRYKITEKSQAVAFWCDPISGHATLYWYRQILGQGPELLVQFQDESVVDDSQLPKDRFSAERLKGVDSTLKIQPAELGDSAMYLCASSLGLRGEKLFFGSGTQLSVL.

This clone has more than one count but fewer than ten. The chain links TRBV7-9 to TRBJ1-4; TRBD1 is a possible D gene (6 bases). This CDR3 region has 15 residues. The germline CDR1 and CDR2 sequences are SEHNR and FQNEAQ (reference sequence). V shed 1 base and J shed 4 bases, with 10 bases lying between them. The CDR3 DNA reads TGTGCCAGCAGCTTAGGAGGGGGGGTTAATGAAAAACTGTTTTTT. Translated: CASSLGGGVNEKLFF.

The rearrangement joins TRBV9 to TRBJ2-5; 8 nucleotides agree with TRBD2. Germline lookup yields CDR1 SGDLS and CDR2 YYNGEE. V gave up 0 bases and J gave up 3 bases; unmatched junction bases: 10. The CDR3 covers 17 residues. CDR3 nucleotides: TGTGCCAGCAGCGTAGCCGGAGCGGGAGTCTTTAAAGAGACCCAGTACTTC. Its protein is CASSVAGAGVFKETQYF.

This chain uses TRBV2 with TRBJ1-1; TRBD1 aligns across 7 bases. Germline V gene lookup returns CDR1 SNHLY and CDR2 FYNNEI. After removal of 6 bases from V and 5 bases from J, the junction contained 9 bases not matched to a gene. This CDR3 spans 14 amino acids. The CDR3 loop is CASRVDRADTEAFF. Here the CDR3 DNA reads TGTGCCAGCAGGGTAGACAGGGCTGATACTGAAGCTTTCTTT.

For the CDR3, the DNA is TGCAGCGTCCGTACTAGAGGCGTCTACAATGAGCAGTTCTTC. Translation: CSVRTRGVYNEQFF. V gene TRBV29-1 combines with J gene TRBJ2-1; D is perhaps TRBD2 (5 bases). The V end was cut by 6 bases, the J end by 3 bases, with 15 bases between. In germline, CDR1 is SQVTM, CDR2 ANQGSEA. The CDR3 has 14 residues.

V usage is TRBV4-1 and J usage is TRBJ1-4, with 7 bases that match TRBD1. The CDR3 covers 16 residues. The J segment lost 3 bases and the V segment lost 2 bases, leaving 6 bases of the junction unmatched. The germline gives CDR1 MGHRA, CDR2 YSYEKL. The chain's CDR3 is CASSQSKGASNEKLFF. CDR3 in DNA: TGCGCCAGCAGCCAATCGAAGGGGGCATCTAATGAAAAACTGTTTTTT.

The chain has TRBV19 and TRBJ1-5; a possible D gene is TRBD1 (5 bases). Germline CDR1 LNHDA, CDR2 SQIVND (reference sequence). This CDR3 region has 13 residues. V was trimmed by 3 bases and J by 5 bases, leaving 8 bases between them. The CDR3 is CASSIKGDQPQHF. CDR3 bases: TGTGCCAGTAGTATTAAAGGGGATCAGCCCCAGCATTTT.

CDR3 in amino acids: CASSLVGGQGTDTQYF. CDR3 nucleotides: TGCGCCAGCAGCTTGGTGGGCGGACAGGGCACAGATACGCAGTATTTT. The chain employs TRBV5-1 and TRBJ2-3; 7 bases agree with TRBD1. The germline V gene has CDR1 SGHRS and CDR2 YFSETQ. After removal of 0 bases from V and 1 base from J, the junction contained 5 bases not matched to a gene. The CDR3 consists of 16 residues.

This clone was seen more than once but under ten times. CDR3 amino acids: CASGRGANTGELFF. CDR3 DNA: TGTGCCAGCGGGAGGGGGGCCAACACCGGGGAGCTGTTTTTT. This rearrangement joins TRBV2 to TRBJ2-2; weak D call: TRBD2 (7 bases). V lost 8 bases, J lost 2 bases, and 12 bases lay in between. Germline CDR1 and CDR2: SNHLY and FYNNEI. CDR3 length: 14 residues.

This sequence joins TRBV10-1 and TRBJ2-1, with D possibly matching TRBD2 (7 bases). The germline V and J ends were trimmed by 5 bases and 1 base, with 12 bases remaining between them. CDR3 length equals 15 residues. In germline, CDR1 is WNHNN, CDR2 SYGVQD (reference sequence). The CDR3 loop reads CASSSRGASYNEQFF. The DNA for the CDR3 is TGCGCCAGCAGTTCCCGGGGGGCATCCTACAATGAGCAGTTCTTC.

The genes are TRBV5-8 and TRBJ2-7; 7 bases match TRBD2. V dropped 3 bases and J dropped 2; count of bases not matched to a gene: 14. Germline V gene lookup returns CDR1 SGHTS and CDR2 YDEGEE. This CDR3 spans 17 amino acids. CDR3 nucleotide sequence: TGTGCCAGCAGCTGGCCGGCGGGAGCAGGGAATCCCTACGAGCAGTACTTC. This gives the protein CASSWPAGAGNPYEQYF. Complete variable domain (other parts from reference TRBV5-8 and TRBJ2-7): EAGVTQSPTHLIKTRGQQATLRCSPISGHTSVYWYQQALGLGLQFLLWYDEGEERNRGNFPPRFSGRQFPNYSSELNVNALELEDSALYLCASSWPAGAGNPYEQYFGPGTRLTVT.

The CDR3: CASSRGQGASDTQYF. CDR3 sequence (DNA): TGTGCCAGCAGCCGGGGACAGGGGGCGTCCGATACGCAGTATTTT. The chain carries TRBV5-8 and TRBJ2-3, with 12 nucleotides matching TRBD1. CDR3 length: 15 residues. J gave up 6 bases and V 4 bases, and 6 bases lay outside the gene matches. CDR1 SGHTS and CDR2 YDEGEE come from the germline V gene.